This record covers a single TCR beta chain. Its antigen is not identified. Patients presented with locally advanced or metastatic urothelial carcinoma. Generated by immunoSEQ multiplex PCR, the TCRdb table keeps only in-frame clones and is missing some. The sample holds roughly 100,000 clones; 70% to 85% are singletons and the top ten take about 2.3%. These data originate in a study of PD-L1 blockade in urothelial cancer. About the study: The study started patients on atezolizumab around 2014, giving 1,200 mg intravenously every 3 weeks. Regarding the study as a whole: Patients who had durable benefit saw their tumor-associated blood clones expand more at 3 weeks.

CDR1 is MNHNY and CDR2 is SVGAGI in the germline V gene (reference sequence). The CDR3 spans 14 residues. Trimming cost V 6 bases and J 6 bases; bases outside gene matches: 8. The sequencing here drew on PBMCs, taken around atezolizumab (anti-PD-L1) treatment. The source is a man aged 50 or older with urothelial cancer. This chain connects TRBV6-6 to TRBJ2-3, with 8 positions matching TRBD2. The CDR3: CASSPRGGVDTQYF. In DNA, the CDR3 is TGTGCCAGCAGCCCCCGGGGGGGAGTGGATACGCAGTATTTT.